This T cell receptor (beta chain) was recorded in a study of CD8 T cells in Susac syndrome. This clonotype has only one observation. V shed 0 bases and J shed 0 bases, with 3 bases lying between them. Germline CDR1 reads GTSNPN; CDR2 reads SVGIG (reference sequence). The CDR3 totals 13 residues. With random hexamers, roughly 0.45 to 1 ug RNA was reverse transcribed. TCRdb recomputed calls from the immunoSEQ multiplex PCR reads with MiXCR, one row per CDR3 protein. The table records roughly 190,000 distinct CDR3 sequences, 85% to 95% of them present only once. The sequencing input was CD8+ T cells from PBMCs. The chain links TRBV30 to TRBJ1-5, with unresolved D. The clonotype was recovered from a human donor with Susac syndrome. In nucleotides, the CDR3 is TGTGCCTGGAGTGTAGATAGCAATCAGCCCCAGCATTTT. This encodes CAWSVDSNQPQHF.